A single sample gave rise to the 17 T cell receptor beta chains below, sequenced in a study of CD8 T cells in ankylosing spondylitis. TCRdb itself ran the 5' RACE reads through MiXCR, one entry per CDR3 protein. The sample shows approximately 150,000 distinct CDR3 sequences, 9.8% of them seen only once. What was sequenced was blood, either unsorted or a sorted T cell fraction (not recorded which). These receptors originate from a female donor with ankylosing spondylitis or in good health (not recorded which).

J is TRBJ2-1 and V is TRBV6-1; 13 nucleotides agree with TRBD2. Germline V gene data show CDR1 as MNHNS and CDR2 as SASEGT. CDR3 length: 17 amino acids. Losses at the gene ends were 4 bases for V and 6 bases for J; bases not matched to a gene: 9. In DNA form, the CDR3 reads TGTGCCAGCAGTGCCAGGACTAGCGGGAGTTATAGCAATGAGCAGTTCTTC. It translates to CASSARTSGSYSNEQFF.

In its sample, this clonotype was seen a few times. The V and J genes are TRBV4-1 and TRBJ2-1, with D possibly being TRBD2 (5 bases). This CDR3 has 15 residues. Trimming left V 6 bases short and J 9 bases short, with 21 bases between. Germline CDR1 and CDR2: MGHRA and YSYEKL. CDR3 coding DNA: TGCGCCAGCAGTGGGAGTTTTTCCCCCTCGGGTGAGCAGTTCTTC. Translation gives CASSGSFSPSGEQFF.

This clonotype was recorded a few times. J is TRBJ1-5 and V is TRBV6-2 or TRBV6-3; D remains ambiguous. This CDR3 has 12 residues. The ends were cut back, 6 bases at V and 4 bases at J, with 7 bases in the middle. CDR1 and CDR2 from the germline V gene are MNHEY and SVGEGT. CDR3 protein: CASSIENQPQHF. CDR3 DNA sequence: TGTGCCAGCAGCATAGAGAATCAGCCCCAGCATTTT.

In this sample, this clonotype turned up many times. This chain joins TRBV21-1 and TRBJ1-5; TRBD1, the table's D call, was not compared with the DNA. TRBV21-1 is noted as a pseudogene. The CDR3 extends over 18 amino acids. The CDR3 loop is CASSKVFPTGWMEEPQHF. Written as DNA, the CDR3 is TGTGCCAGCAGCAAAGTGTTCCCGACAGGTTGGATGGAGGAGCCCCAGCATTTT.

This clonotype was counted a few times. The rearrangement links TRBV6-2 or TRBV6-3 to TRBJ2-2; TRBD2 aligns across 9 bases. Trimming at V came to 6 bases and at J to 5 bases, leaving 10 bases not matched to a gene. There are 16 residues in the CDR3. The germline gives CDR1 MNHEY, CDR2 SVGEGT. In nucleotides, the CDR3 is TGTGCCAGCAGCCAACCGCCGGGACTAGCAACCGGGGAGCTGTTTTTT. It specifies CASSQPPGLATGELFF.

In its sample, this clonotype was seen a few times. CDR3 sequence: CASNREGLDEQYF. The CDR3 DNA reads as TGTGCCAGCAACAGGGAAGGATTGGACGAGCAGTACTTC. The chain is built from TRBV6-1 and TRBJ2-7; a weak D match, TRBD1 (6 bases). V was pared by 7 bases and J by 5 bases, with 15 bases between. The CDR3 sequence is 13 residues long. Germline V gene data show CDR1 as MNHNS and CDR2 as SASEGT.

This clonotype was found many times. V usage is TRBV29-1 and J usage is TRBJ2-7, with TRBD2 matching 8 bases. The CDR3 runs to 14 residues. Germline loops: CDR1 SQVTM, CDR2 ANQGSEA. The trim removed 5 bases at V and 3 bases at J, leaving 9 bases unmatched. CDR3 in DNA: TGCAGCGTTTTTGTCGGGAGGGCAGGCTACGAGCAGTACTTC. This codes for CSVFVGRAGYEQYF.

The chain has TRBV3-1 and TRBJ1-2, with D possibly being TRBD1 (6 bases). This CDR3 comprises 18 residues. In germline, CDR1 is LGHDT, CDR2 YNNKEL (reference sequence). Trimming removed 1 base at V and 3 bases at J, with 21 bases between. The CDR3 protein is CASSQVAGVYPLDYGYTF. CDR3 coding DNA: TGTGCCAGCAGCCAAGTGGCAGGGGTGTATCCTTTGGACTATGGCTACACCTTC.

In this sample, this clonotype turned up a few times. The V call is TRBV9, the J call TRBJ2-5, with D unclear. Germline V gene sequence: CDR1 SGDLS, CDR2 YYNGEE. Trimming shortened V by 0 bases and J by 3 bases, and 12 bases separated the two germline ends. This CDR3 region has 15 residues. The CDR3 sequence is CASSVGAGVEETQYF. In DNA form, the CDR3 reads TGTGCCAGCAGCGTAGGGGCTGGGGTGGAAGAGACCCAGTACTTC.

The genes are TRBV20-1 and TRBJ2-1, with 11 positions matching TRBD2. The trim removed 4 bases at V and 1 base at J, leaving 9 bases unmatched. The germline V gene encodes CDR1 DFQATT and CDR2 SNEGSKA (reference sequence). This CDR3 has 17 residues. CDR3 in DNA: TGCAGTGCTATAGGGCTAGCGGGAGGTCGTTCCTACAATGAGCAGTTCTTC. Translating gives CSAIGLAGGRSYNEQFF.

The V and J genes are TRBV20-1 and TRBJ2-1, with 7 bases identical to TRBD1. Trimming took 5 bases from V and 5 from J; bases not matched to a gene: 12. The germline V gene encodes CDR1 DFQATT and CDR2 SNEGSKA (reference sequence). This CDR3 contains 15 residues. Here the CDR3 DNA reads TGCAGTGCTGTCAGGACAGGCCGAGGGGACAATGAGCAGTTCTTC. This translates into CSAVRTGRGDNEQFF.

This chain links TRBV7-9 with TRBJ2-1; possibly TRBD1 or TRBD2 for D (5 bases each). This CDR3 region has 16 residues. Trimming took 1 base from V and 5 from J, leaving 15 bases between them. Germline V gene data show CDR1 as SEHNR and CDR2 as FQNEAQ (reference sequence). CDR3 nucleotides: TGTGCCAGCAGCTTAGGAGGGACCTTTACAGACAATGAGCAGTTCTTC. Protein sequence: CASSLGGTFTDNEQFF.

This clonotype occurred a few times. V is TRBV5-6 and J is TRBJ1-1; 7 positions match TRBD1. Germline V gives CDR1 SGHDT, CDR2 YYEEEE. CDR3 length: 13 residues. V lost 2 bases and J lost 9; bases outside the gene matches: 7. The CDR3 DNA follows: TGTGCCAGCAGCTTTTTCACGACAGGGCAAGCTTTCTTT. The encoded protein is CASSFFTTGQAFF.

The chain joins TRBV6-1 to TRBJ1-2; 7 positions agree with TRBD1. The CDR3 has 14 amino acids. J gave up 7 bases and V 6 bases, and 11 bases lay outside the gene matches. Germline V gene data show CDR1 as MNHNS and CDR2 as SASEGT. The chain's CDR3 is CASRGDSLVGGYTF. Here the CDR3 DNA reads TGTGCCAGCAGGGGGGACAGCTTGGTCGGTGGCTACACCTTC.

This clonotype was counted a few times. The chain combines TRBV18 with TRBJ2-3; no clear D. Germline V gene lookup returns CDR1 KGHSH and CDR2 LQKENI. Trimming pared 3 bases from V and 5 bases from J, leaving 18 bases between. This CDR3 comprises 16 residues. Written as DNA, the CDR3 is TGTGCCAGCTCACCGCCGGTGTTAGCCCTAGAAGATACGCAGTATTTT. Protein sequence: CASSPPVLALEDTQYF.

This clonotype was seen a handful of times. V and J are TRBV11-2 and TRBJ2-3; TRBD2 matches at 15 bases. V was pared by 5 bases and J by 1 base, with 4 bases of the junction left unmatched. This CDR3 is 17 amino acids long. The germline gives CDR1 SGHAT, CDR2 FQNNGV. The CDR3 nucleotides are TGTGCCAGCAGCGGACTAGCGGGAGGGCCCGGCACAGATACGCAGTATTTT. Protein: CASSGLAGGPGTDTQYF.

J is TRBJ2-7 and V is TRBV12-3 or TRBV12-4, with 11 bases lining up with TRBD2. The CDR3 has 13 residues. V dropped 5 bases and J dropped 6; count of bases not matched to a gene: 3. CDR3 protein: CASSVTSGSEQYF. DNA for the CDR3: TGTGCCAGCAGTGTTACTAGCGGGAGCGAGCAGTACTTC.